Listed below are T cell receptor beta chains from one sample, sequenced in a study of OX40 agonist ivuxolimab in advanced cancers. Using immunoSEQ multiplex PCR, the repertoire was profiled, and TCRdb retains in-frame clones only, with some absent. The data contain some 21,000 clones, around 87% of them seen just once; the ten biggest clones take up approximately 20%. The material was CD4+ or CD8+ T cells sorted from blood, obtained in a trial of the OX40 agonist ivuxolimab. These receptors were collected from an adult with an advanced solid tumor such as melanoma, head and neck, liver or kidney cancer. The CDR3 runs from the conserved cysteine through the conserved F or W. D genes are given only for firm matches. Clone size appears in some rows only: once, few, many, or a class for an expanded clone.

d_call	v_call	j_call	clone_size	cdr3_aa	cdr3_nt
-	TRBV7-7	TRBJ2-2	-	CASSFGTNTGELFF	TGTGCTAGCAGCTTTGGAACGAACACCGGGGAGCTGTTTTTT
-	TRBV7-9	TRBJ1-2	-	CASSHGGAVGGYTF	TGTGCCAGCAGCCACGGGGGGGCGGTTGGAGGCTACACCTTC
-	TRBV18	TRBJ2-7	few	CASSPQTESYEQYF	TGTGCCAGCTCACCGCAGACAGAGAGCTACGAGCAGTACTTC
-	TRBV6-5	TRBJ1-1	-	CASSYMEGETEAFF	TGTGCCAGCAGTTACATGGAGGGGGAGACTGAAGCTTTCTTT
TRBD1	TRBV19	TRBJ2-1	-	CASSITGVPYNEQFF	TGTGCCAGTAGTATCACAGGGGTTCCCTACAATGAGCAGTTCTTC
-	TRBV7-9	TRBJ2-1	-	CASSLGGGLYNEQFF	TGTGCCAGCAGCCTAGGGGGTGGGTTGTACAATGAGCAGTTCTTC
TRBD1	TRBV7-9	TRBJ1-2	-	CASSLGDSLNYGYTF	TGTGCCAGCAGCTTGGGGGACAGCCTGAACTATGGCTACACCTTC
-	TRBV19	TRBJ1-5	-	CASSSVGSGLGIQPQHF	TGTGCCAGTAGTAGTGTGGGATCTGGACTCGGCATCCAGCCCCAGCATTTT
-	TRBV6-6	TRBJ2-1	-	CASSWTGTAEFF	TGTGCCAGCAGTTGGACCGGGACCGCCGAGTTCTTC
-	TRBV7-6	TRBJ2-5	-	CASSLASGGRRETQYF	TGTGCCAGCAGCTTAGCGTCCGGGGGCCGAAGGGAGACCCAGTACTTC
-	TRBV6-5	TRBJ1-4	-	CASSYSSGGKLFF	TGTGCCAGCAGTTATTCTTCCGGGGGAAAACTGTTTTTT
-	TRBV4-3	TRBJ1-5	once	CASSQDRGQKSNQPQHF	TGCGCCAGCAGCCAAGATAGGGGCCAGAAGAGCAATCAGCCCCAGCATTTT
TRBD2	TRBV29-1	TRBJ2-3	-	CSAGLAGVSDTQYF	TGCAGCGCCGGACTAGCGGGGGTATCAGATACGCAGTATTTT
-	TRBV19	TRBJ2-2	-	CASLVRANTGELFF	TGTGCCAGTTTGGTCAGGGCAAACACCGGGGAGCTGTTTTTT
-	TRBV6-5	TRBJ1-1	once	CASTVHMNTEAFF	TGTGCCAGCACCGTACACATGAACACTGAAGCTTTCTTT
TRBD2	TRBV4-3	TRBJ2-1	-	CASSPGTSGGGEQFF	TGCGCCAGCAGCCCAGGGACTAGCGGGGGGGGTGAGCAGTTCTTC
-	TRBV5-1	TRBJ1-2	-	CASSLETDRPYGYTF	TGCGCCAGCAGCTTGGAGACGGACAGACCTTATGGCTACACCTTC
-	TRBV10-3	TRBJ2-3	-	CAIREEVISSTDTQYF	TGTGCCATCAGGGAGGAAGTCATATCTAGCACAGATACGCAGTATTTT
-	TRBV19	TRBJ2-7	-	CATGQNSYEQYF	TGTGCCACCGGACAGAACTCCTACGAGCAGTACTTC
-	TRBV7-9	TRBJ1-2	-	CASSAPRDASPGTF	TGTGCCAGCAGCGCTCCCCGGGACGCCTCTCCCGGGACCTTC
-	TRBV29-1	TRBJ2-7	once	CSVYEPPAEQYF	TGCAGCGTCTATGAGCCCCCTGCCGAGCAGTACTTC
-	TRBV4-1	TRBJ1-3	-	CASSLRFADNTIYF	TGCGCCAGCAGCCTCAGGTTCGCGGACAACACCATATATTTT
-	TRBV9	TRBJ2-7	once	CASSVAASATYEQYF	TGTGCCAGCAGCGTTGCGGCTAGCGCCACCTACGAGCAGTACTTC
-	TRBV9	TRBJ1-6	medium-sized	CASSVEQGETPLHF	TGTGCCAGCAGCGTAGAACAGGGCGAGACACCCCTCCACTTT
TRBD1	TRBV5-8	TRBJ2-3	-	CASSPRGTGNTQYF	TGTGCCAGCAGCCCGAGAGGGACAGGGAATACGCAGTATTTT
-	TRBV6-1	TRBJ1-2	-	CASRGQTTYGYTF	TGTGCCAGCAGAGGACAGACGACCTATGGCTACACCTTC
TRBD1	TRBV6-5	TRBJ1-6	-	CASRLRQGNSPLHF	TGTGCCAGCAGACTCCGACAGGGTAATTCACCCCTCCACTTT
TRBD2	TRBV27	TRBJ2-2	few	CASVAGGLNAGELFF	TGTGCCAGCGTAGCGGGGGGATTGAACGCCGGGGAGCTGTTTTTT
-	TRBV28	TRBJ1-1	-	CASSSVMNTEAFF	TGTGCCAGCAGTTCCGTCATGAACACTGAAGCTTTCTTT
TRBD1	TRBV6-5	TRBJ1-1	few	CASSYSTAGGSEAFF	TGTGCCAGCAGTTACTCGACGGCAGGGGGGTCGGAAGCTTTCTTT
-	TRBV2	TRBJ2-5	-	CASNPFGESVGETQYF	TGTGCCAGCAACCCGTTTGGGGAGTCCGTGGGAGAGACCCAGTACTTC
-	TRBV27	TRBJ2-7	-	CASSWGRGARNEQYF	TGTGCCAGCAGTTGGGGCAGGGGGGCGAGGAACGAGCAGTACTTC
-	TRBV11-2	TRBJ1-2	-	CASSYNPPGASDGYTF	TGTGCCAGCAGCTATAATCCCCCCGGAGCCAGTGATGGCTACACCTTC
TRBD2	TRBV9	TRBJ2-1	-	CASSVTSGAYNEQFF	TGTGCCAGCAGCGTCACTAGCGGGGCTTACAATGAGCAGTTCTTC
-	TRBV28	TRBJ1-1	-	CASSLSYGNTEAFF	TGTGCCAGCAGTTTATCCTATGGGAACACTGAAGCTTTCTTT
TRBD2	TRBV28	TRBJ2-7	-	CASSPLAGGPEQYF	TGTGCCAGCAGCCCACTAGCGGGGGGGCCCGAGCAGTACTTC
TRBD2	TRBV7-9	TRBJ2-7	-	CASSLSWGGISYEQYF	TGTGCCAGCAGCTTGAGTTGGGGAGGGATCTCCTACGAGCAGTACTTC
TRBD1	TRBV27	TRBJ2-7	-	CASSSRTGGVYEQYF	TGTGCCAGCAGTTCGAGGACAGGGGGTGTCTACGAGCAGTACTTC
-	TRBV6-4	TRBJ2-2	-	CASRHLTGLNTGELFF	TGTGCCAGCAGACACCTAACAGGGCTGAACACCGGGGAGCTGTTTTTT
-	TRBV7-9	TRBJ2-1	-	CASSLEIGGYRGNEQFF	TGTGCCAGCAGCTTAGAAATAGGGGGATATCGGGGCAATGAGCAGTTCTTC
-	TRBV7-5	TRBJ1-5	-	CASSSSGSGDQPQHF	TGTGCCAGCAGCTCCTCAGGGTCCGGGGATCAGCCCCAGCATTTT
-	TRBV7-1	TRBJ1-5	-	CASSLDGSTGQPQHF	TGTGCCAGCAGCTTAGATGGCAGTACGGGGCAGCCCCAGCATTTT
-	TRBV6-5	TRBJ2-3	-	CASSRDIGTDTQYF	TGTGCCAGCAGCCGCGACATAGGCACAGATACGCAGTATTTT
-	TRBV19	TRBJ1-5	-	CASSIGRPGNQPQHF	TGTGCCAGTAGTATAGGGCGGCCCGGCAATCAGCCCCAGCATTTT
TRBD1	TRBV2	TRBJ1-4	-	CASRQRQGGEKLFF	TGTGCCAGCAGGCAGAGACAGGGCGGGGAAAAACTGTTTTTT
-	TRBV10-1	TRBJ2-1	-	CASSDEYSYNEQFF	TGCGCCAGCAGTGATGAGTACTCCTACAATGAGCAGTTCTTC
-	TRBV6-4	TRBJ1-1	-	CASRKSVGYTEAFF	TGTGCCAGCAGAAAAAGCGTGGGCTACACTGAAGCTTTCTTT
-	TRBV13	TRBJ1-1	-	CASSSLVGLNTEAFF	TGTGCCAGCAGCTCCTTAGTCGGCTTGAACACTGAAGCTTTCTTT
-	TRBV20-1	TRBJ2-7	-	CSAPLRREQYF	TGCAGTGCCCCACTGAGGCGCGAGCAGTACTTC
-	TRBV6-6	TRBJ2-7	-	CASTFTWVESYEQYF	TGTGCCAGCACCTTTACGTGGGTAGAATCCTACGAGCAGTACTTC
-	TRBV11-1	TRBJ2-2	-	CASSPWGDTTGELFF	TGTGCCAGCAGCCCCTGGGGGGATACTACCGGGGAGCTGTTTTTT
-	TRBV6-5	TRBJ2-1	-	CASSYGVWDEQFF	TGTGCCAGCAGTTACGGGGTTTGGGATGAGCAGTTCTTC
-	TRBV14	TRBJ2-1	-	CASSSRSGGRYNNEQFF	TGTGCCAGCAGCTCCCGTAGTGGGGGGCGTTACAACAATGAGCAGTTCTTC
-	TRBV5-1	TRBJ2-3	-	CASSHTTSLPTDTQYF	TGCGCCAGCAGCCATACGACTAGTCTCCCCACAGATACGCAGTATTTT